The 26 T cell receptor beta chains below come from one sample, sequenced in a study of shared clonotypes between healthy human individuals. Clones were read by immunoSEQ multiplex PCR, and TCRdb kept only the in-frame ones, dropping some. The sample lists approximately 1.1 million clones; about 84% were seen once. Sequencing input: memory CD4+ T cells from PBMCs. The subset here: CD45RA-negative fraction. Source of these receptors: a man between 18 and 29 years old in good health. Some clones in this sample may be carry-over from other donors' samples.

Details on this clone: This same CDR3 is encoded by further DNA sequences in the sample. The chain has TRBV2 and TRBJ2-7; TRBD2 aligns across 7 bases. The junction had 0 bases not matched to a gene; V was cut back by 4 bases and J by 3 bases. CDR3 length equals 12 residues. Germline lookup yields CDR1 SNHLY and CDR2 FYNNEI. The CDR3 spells CASSASGYEQYF. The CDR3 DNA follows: TGTGCCAGCAGTGCTAGCGGCTACGAGCAGTACTTC.

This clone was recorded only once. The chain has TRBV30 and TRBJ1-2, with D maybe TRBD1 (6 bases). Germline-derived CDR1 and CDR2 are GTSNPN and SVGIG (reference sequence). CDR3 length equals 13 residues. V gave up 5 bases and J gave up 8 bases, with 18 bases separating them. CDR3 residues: CAWGQRRGAGYTF. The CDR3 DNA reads TGTGCCTGGGGACAGCGGAGGGGGGCCGGCTACACCTTC. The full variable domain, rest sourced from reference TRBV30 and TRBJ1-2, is SQTIHQWPATLVQPVGSPLSLECTVEGTSNPNLYWYRQAAGRGLQLLFYSVGIGQISSEVPQNLSASRPQDRQFILSSKKLLLSDSGFYLCAWGQRRGAGYTFGSGTRLTVV.

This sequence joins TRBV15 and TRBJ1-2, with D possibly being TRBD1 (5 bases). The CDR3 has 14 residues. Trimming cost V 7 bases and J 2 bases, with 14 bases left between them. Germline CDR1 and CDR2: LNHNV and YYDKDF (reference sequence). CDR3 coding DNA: TGTGCCACCACTCCGGGACGGCGGAACTATGGCTACACCTTC. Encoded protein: CATTPGRRNYGYTF.

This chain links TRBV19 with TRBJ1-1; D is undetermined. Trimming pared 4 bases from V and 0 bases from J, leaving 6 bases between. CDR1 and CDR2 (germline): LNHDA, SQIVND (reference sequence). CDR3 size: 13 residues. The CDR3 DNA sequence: TGTGCCAGTAGTAAAGGATTGAACACTGAAGCTTTCTTT. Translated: CASSKGLNTEAFF. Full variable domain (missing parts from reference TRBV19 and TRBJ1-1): DGGITQSPKYLFRKEGQNVTLSCEQNLNHDAMYWYRQDPGQGLRLIYYSQIVNDFQKGDIAEGYSVSREKKESFPLTVTSAQKNPTAFYLCASSKGLNTEAFFGQGTRLTVV.

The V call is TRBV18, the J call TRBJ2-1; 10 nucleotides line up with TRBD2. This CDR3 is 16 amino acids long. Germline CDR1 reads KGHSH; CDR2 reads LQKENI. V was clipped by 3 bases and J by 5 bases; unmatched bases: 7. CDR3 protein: CASSPQAGGRDNEQFF. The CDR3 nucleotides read TGTGCCAGCTCACCGCAAGCGGGAGGGCGGGACAATGAGCAGTTCTTC.

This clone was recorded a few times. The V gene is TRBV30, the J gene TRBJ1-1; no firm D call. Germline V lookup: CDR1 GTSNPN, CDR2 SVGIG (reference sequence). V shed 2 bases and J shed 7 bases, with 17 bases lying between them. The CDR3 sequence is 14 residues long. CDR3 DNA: TGTGCCTGGAGTAGCCCCTTCCCGACATTTGAAGCTTTCTTT. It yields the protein CAWSSPFPTFEAFF. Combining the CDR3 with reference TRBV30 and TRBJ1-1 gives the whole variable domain SQTIHQWPATLVQPVGSPLSLECTVEGTSNPNLYWYRQAAGRGLQLLFYSVGIGQISSEVPQNLSASRPQDRQFILSSKKLLLSDSGFYLCAWSSPFPTFEAFFGQGTRLTVV.

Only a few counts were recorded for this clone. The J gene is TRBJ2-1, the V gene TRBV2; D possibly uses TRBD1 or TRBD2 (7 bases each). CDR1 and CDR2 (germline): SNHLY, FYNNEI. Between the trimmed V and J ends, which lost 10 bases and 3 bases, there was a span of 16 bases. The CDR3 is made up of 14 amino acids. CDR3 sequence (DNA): TGTGCCACCAATCAGCGGGACAGCTACAATGAGCAGTTCTTC. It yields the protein CATNQRDSYNEQFF.

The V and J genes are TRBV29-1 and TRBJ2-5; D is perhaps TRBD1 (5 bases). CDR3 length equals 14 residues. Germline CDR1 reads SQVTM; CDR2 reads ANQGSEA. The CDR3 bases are TGCTTAGCTTTCAAAAGTGGGGATCAGGGGACCCAGTACTTC. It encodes CLAFKSGDQGTQYF.

CDR3 in amino acids: CASSPPAGGPQETQYF. The DNA for the CDR3 is TGTGCCAGCTCACCGCCGGCGGGGGGCCCTCAAGAGACCCAGTACTTC. The chain couples TRBV18 to TRBJ2-5; 8 bases line up with TRBD2. V dropped 3 bases and J dropped 2; count of bases not matched to a gene: 8. This CDR3 has 16 amino acids. Germline V lookup: CDR1 KGHSH, CDR2 LQKENI.

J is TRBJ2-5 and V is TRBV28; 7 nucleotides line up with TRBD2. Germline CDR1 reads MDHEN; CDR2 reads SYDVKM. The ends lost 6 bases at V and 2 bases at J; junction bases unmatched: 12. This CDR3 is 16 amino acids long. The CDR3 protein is CASSLTSAYVQETQYF. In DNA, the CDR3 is TGTGCCAGCAGCTTAACTAGCGCCTATGTACAAGAGACCCAGTACTTC.

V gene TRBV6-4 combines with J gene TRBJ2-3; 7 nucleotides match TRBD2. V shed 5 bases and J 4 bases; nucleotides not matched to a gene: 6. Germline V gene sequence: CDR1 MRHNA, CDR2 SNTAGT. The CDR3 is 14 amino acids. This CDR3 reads CASSHGGSADTQYF. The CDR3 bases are TGTGCCAGCAGTCACGGCGGGAGCGCAGATACGCAGTATTTT.

The CDR3: CASSWDRTSTDTQYF. The CDR3 nucleotides read TGCGCCAGCAGCTGGGACAGGACCAGCACAGATACGCAGTATTTT. The gene calls are TRBV5-1 and TRBJ2-3; TRBD1 matches 8 bases. Trimming cost V 3 bases and J 0 bases; bases outside gene matches: 3. CDR1 and CDR2 from the germline V gene are SGHRS and YFSETQ. The CDR3 has 15 amino acids.

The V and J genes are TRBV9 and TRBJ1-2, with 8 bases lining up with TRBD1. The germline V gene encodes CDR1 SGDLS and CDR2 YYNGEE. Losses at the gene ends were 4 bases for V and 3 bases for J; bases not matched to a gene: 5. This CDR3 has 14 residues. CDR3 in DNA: TGTGCCAGCAGCTCATTGACAGGGGACTATGGCTACACCTTC. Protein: CASSSLTGDYGYTF.

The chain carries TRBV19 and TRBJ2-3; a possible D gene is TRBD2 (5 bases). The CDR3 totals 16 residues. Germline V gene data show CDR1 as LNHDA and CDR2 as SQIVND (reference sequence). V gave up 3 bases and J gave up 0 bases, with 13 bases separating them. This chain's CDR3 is CASSIRGGPSTDTQYF. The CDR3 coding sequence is TGTGCCAGTAGTATCCGCGGAGGCCCTAGCACAGATACGCAGTATTTT. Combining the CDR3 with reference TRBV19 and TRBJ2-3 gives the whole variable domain DGGITQSPKYLFRKEGQNVTLSCEQNLNHDAMYWYRQDPGQGLRLIYYSQIVNDFQKGDIAEGYSVSREKKESFPLTVTSAQKNPTAFYLCASSIRGGPSTDTQYFGPGTRLTVL.

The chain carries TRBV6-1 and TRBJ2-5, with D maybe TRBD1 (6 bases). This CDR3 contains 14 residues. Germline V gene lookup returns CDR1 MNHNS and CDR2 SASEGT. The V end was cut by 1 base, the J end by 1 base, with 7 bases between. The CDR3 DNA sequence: TGTGCCAGCAGTGAAGACAGGGCCCAAGAGACCCAGTACTTC. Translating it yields CASSEDRAQETQYF.

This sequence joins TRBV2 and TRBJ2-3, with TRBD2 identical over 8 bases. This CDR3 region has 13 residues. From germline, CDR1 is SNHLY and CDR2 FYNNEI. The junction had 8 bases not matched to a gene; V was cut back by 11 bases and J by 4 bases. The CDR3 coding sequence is TGTGCCCGTAGCGGGGAGGCATCAGATACGCAGTATTTT. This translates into CARSGEASDTQYF.

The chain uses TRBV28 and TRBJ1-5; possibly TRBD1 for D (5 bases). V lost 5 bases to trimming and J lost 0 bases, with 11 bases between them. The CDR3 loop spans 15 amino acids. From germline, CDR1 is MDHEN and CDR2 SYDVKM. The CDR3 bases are TGTGCCAGCAGTGATTGGACACGTAGCAATCAGCCCCAGCATTTT. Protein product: CASSDWTRSNQPQHF. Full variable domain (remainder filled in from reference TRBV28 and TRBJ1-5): DVKVTQSSRYLVKRTGEKVFLECVQDMDHENMFWYRQDPGLGLRLIYFSYDVKMKEKGDIPEGYSVSREKKERFSLILESASTNQTSMYLCASSDWTRSNQPQHFGDGTRLSIL.

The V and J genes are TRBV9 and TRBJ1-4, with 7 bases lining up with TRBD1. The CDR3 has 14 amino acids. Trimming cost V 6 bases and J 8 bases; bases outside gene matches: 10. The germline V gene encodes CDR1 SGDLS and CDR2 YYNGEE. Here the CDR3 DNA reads TGTGCCAGCAACCCGACAGGGACGGGGGAAAAACTGTTTTTT. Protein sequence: CASNPTGTGEKLFF.

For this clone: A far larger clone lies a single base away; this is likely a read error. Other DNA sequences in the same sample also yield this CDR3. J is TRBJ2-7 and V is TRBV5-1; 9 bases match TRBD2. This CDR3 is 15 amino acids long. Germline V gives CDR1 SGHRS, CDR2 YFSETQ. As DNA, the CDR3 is TGTGCCAGCAGCTATAAGCTAGCGGGAAATGATGAGCAGTACTTC. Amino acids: CASSYKLAGNDEQYF. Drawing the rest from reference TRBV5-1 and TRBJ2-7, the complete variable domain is KAGVTQTPRYLIKTRGQQVTLSCSPISGHRSVSWYQQTPGQGLQFLFEYFSETQRNKGNFPGRFSGRQFSNSRSEMNVSTLELGDSALYLCASSYKLAGNDEQYFGPGTRLTVT.

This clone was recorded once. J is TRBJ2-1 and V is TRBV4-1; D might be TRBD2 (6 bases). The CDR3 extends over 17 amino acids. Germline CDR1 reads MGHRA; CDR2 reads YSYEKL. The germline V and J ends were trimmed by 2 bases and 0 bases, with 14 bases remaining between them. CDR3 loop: CASSQRTPSDSYNEQFF. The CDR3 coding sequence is TGCGCCAGCAGCCAACGTACCCCTAGCGACTCCTACAATGAGCAGTTCTTC.

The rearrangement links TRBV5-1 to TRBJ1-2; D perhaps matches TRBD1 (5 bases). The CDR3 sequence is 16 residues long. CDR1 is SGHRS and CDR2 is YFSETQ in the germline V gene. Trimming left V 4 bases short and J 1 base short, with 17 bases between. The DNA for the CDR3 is TGCGCCAGCAGCCCCACACCCGCGGACAATAACTATGGCTACACCTTC. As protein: CASSPTPADNNYGYTF.

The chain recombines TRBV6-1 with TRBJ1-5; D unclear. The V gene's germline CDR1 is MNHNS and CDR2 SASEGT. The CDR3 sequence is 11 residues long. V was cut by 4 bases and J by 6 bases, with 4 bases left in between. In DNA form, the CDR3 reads TGTGCCAGCAGTGTTCGTCAGCCCCAGCATTTT. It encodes CASSVRQPQHF.

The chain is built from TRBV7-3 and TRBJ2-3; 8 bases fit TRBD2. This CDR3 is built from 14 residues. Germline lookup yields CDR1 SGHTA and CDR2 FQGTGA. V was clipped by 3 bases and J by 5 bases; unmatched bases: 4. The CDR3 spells CASSFGLAEDTQYF. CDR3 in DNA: TGTGCCAGCAGCTTCGGACTAGCCGAAGATACGCAGTATTTT. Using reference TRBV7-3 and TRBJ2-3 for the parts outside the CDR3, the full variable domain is GAGVSQTPSNKVTEKGKYVELRCDPISGHTALYWYRQSLGQGPEFLIYFQGTGAADDSGLPNDRFFAVRPEGSVSTLKIQRTERGDSAVYLCASSFGLAEDTQYFGPGTRLTVL.

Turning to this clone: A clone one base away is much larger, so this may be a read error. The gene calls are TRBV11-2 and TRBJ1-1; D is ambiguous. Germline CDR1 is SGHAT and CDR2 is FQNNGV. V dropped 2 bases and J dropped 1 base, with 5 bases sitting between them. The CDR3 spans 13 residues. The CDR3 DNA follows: TGTGCCAGCAGCTTAAGACAGAACACTGAAGCTTTCTTT. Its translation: CASSLRQNTEAFF.

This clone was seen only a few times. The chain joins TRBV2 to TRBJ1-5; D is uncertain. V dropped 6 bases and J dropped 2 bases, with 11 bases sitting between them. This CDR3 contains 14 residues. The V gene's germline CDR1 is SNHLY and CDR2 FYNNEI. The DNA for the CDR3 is TGTGCCAGCAGCCGACCGGTCGGCAATCAGCCCCAGCATTTT. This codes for CASSRPVGNQPQHF.

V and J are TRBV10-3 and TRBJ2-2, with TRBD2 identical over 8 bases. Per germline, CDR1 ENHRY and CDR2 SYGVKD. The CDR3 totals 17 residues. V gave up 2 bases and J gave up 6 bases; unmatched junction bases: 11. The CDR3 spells CAISEQNSGDVAGELFF. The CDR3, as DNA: TGTGCCATCAGTGAGCAAAATAGCGGGGACGTGGCCGGGGAGCTGTTTTTT.